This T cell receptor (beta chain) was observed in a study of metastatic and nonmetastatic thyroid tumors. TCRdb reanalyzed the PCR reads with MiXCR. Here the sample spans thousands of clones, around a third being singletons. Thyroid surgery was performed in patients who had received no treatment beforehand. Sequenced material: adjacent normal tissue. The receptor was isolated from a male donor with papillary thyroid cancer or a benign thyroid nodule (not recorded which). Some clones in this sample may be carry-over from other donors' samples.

The CDR3 DNA follows: TGTGCCAGTAGTATAGCAGCTAACAATGAGCAGTTCTTC. This encodes CASSIAANNEQFF. The chain links TRBV19 to TRBJ2-1; D is unclear. Germline CDR1 reads LNHDA; CDR2 reads SQIVND (reference sequence). This CDR3 is 13 amino acids long. Trimming shortened V by 1 base and J by 5 bases, and 6 bases separated the two germline ends.